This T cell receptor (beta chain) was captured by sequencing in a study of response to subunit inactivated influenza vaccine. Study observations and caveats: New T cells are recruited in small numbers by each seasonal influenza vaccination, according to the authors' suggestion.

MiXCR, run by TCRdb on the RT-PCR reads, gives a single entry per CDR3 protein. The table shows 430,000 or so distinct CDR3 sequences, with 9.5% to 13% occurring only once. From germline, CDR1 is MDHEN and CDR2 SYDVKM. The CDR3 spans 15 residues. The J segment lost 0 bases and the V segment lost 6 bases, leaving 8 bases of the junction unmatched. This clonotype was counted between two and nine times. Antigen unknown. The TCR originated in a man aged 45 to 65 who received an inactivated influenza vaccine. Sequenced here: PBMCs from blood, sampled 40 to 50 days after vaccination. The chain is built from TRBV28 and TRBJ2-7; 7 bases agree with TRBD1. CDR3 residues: CASRRQGPSSYEQYF. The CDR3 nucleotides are TGTGCCAGCAGAAGACAGGGCCCGAGCTCCTACGAGCAGTACTTC.